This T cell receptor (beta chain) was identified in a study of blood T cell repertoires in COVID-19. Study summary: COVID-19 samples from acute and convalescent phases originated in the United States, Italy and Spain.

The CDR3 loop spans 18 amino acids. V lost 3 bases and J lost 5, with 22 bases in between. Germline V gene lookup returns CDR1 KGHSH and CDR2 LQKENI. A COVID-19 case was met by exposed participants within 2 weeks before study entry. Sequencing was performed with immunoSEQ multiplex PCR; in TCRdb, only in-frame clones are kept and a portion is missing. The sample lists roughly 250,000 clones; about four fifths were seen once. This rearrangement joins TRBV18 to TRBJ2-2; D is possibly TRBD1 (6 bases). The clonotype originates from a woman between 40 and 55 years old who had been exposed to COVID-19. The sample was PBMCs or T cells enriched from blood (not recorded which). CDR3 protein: CASSPLATGRTRTGELFF. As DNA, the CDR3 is TGTGCCAGCTCACCCCTGGCTACAGGGCGAACAAGAACCGGGGAGCTGTTTTTT.